These 23 T cell receptor beta chains were sequenced from one sample in a study of CD8 T cells in Susac syndrome. Reverse transcription of roughly 0.5 to 1 ug RNA was carried out with random hexamers. TCRdb recomputed calls from the immunoSEQ multiplex PCR reads with MiXCR, one row per CDR3 protein. The table lists about 210,000 distinct CDR3 sequences, about 95% of them singletons. Sequencing was carried out using CD4+ T cells from PBMCs. Every receptor here comes from a human donor with multiple sclerosis.

This chain joins TRBV20-1 and TRBJ2-5; tentatively, D is TRBD2 (5 bases). The CDR3 consists of 11 residues. CDR1 is DFQATT and CDR2 is SNEGSKA in the germline V gene (reference sequence). V was pared by 4 bases and J by 3 bases, with 6 bases between. CDR3 in DNA: TGCAGTGCTACGGAGGAAGAGACCCAGTACTTC. The encoded protein is CSATEEETQYF.

V and J are TRBV2 and TRBJ2-5, with TRBD1 matching 8 bases. CDR1 is SNHLY and CDR2 is FYNNEI in the germline V gene. Trimming removed 5 bases from V and 5 bases from J; junction bases left unmatched: 13. CDR3 length equals 16 residues. For the CDR3, the DNA is TGTGCCAGCAGTCCCGACAGGGGCTGGGGAGGCGAGACCCAGTACTTC. This gives the protein CASSPDRGWGGETQYF.

This chain connects TRBV11-2 to TRBJ1-1; D unclear. CDR1 is SGHAT, CDR2 FQNNGV, per germline. This CDR3 spans 15 amino acids. Trimming took off 2 bases at V and 4 bases at J, with 14 bases between the two ends. CDR3 DNA: TGTGCCAGCAGCTTACGTAGCGTTACAGTCACTGAAGCTTTCTTT. Amino acid sequence: CASSLRSVTVTEAFF.

The chain carries TRBV3-1 and TRBJ2-7, with 8 bases that match TRBD1. CDR3 size: 15 residues. The junction had 10 bases not matched to a gene; V was cut back by 4 bases and J by 5 bases. CDR1 is LGHDT and CDR2 is YNNKEL in the germline V gene (reference sequence). CDR3 amino acids: CASSPRRTGPDEQYF. The CDR3 bases are TGTGCCAGCAGCCCCCGACGGACAGGGCCCGACGAGCAGTACTTC.

V gene TRBV2 combines with J gene TRBJ1-1; D may be TRBD1 (6 bases). This CDR3 has 14 amino acids. Trimming took off 1 base at V and 5 bases at J, with 11 bases between the two ends. Per the germline V gene, CDR1 is SNHLY and CDR2 is FYNNEI. CDR3 in amino acids: CASSEDGGQTEAFF. The DNA for the CDR3 is TGTGCCAGCAGTGAAGACGGGGGCCAAACTGAAGCTTTCTTT. Filled out from reference TRBV2 and TRBJ1-1, the complete variable domain reads EPEVTQTPSHQVTQMGQEVILRCVPISNHLYFYWYRQILGQKVEFLVSFYNNEISEKSEIFDDQFSVERPDGSNFTLKIRSTKLEDSAMYFCASSEDGGQTEAFFGQGTRLTVV.

CDR3 in amino acids: CATSDLSKEESDTQYF. CDR3 nucleotides: TGTGCCACCAGTGATCTCTCCAAGGAAGAGTCAGATACGCAGTATTTT. The V gene is TRBV24-1, the J gene TRBJ2-3; D is unresolved. CDR1 KGHDR and CDR2 SFDVKD come from the germline V gene. The CDR3 spans 16 residues. V was trimmed by 3 bases and J by 4 bases, leaving 16 bases between them.

The CDR3 here is CASGFGPNYGYTF. The CDR3 coding sequence is TGTGCCAGCGGGTTCGGTCCGAACTATGGCTACACCTTC. The gene calls are TRBV7-3 and TRBJ1-2; unclear D gene. Deletions cut 8 bases from V and 2 bases from J, with 12 bases between. Germline loops: CDR1 SGHTA, CDR2 FQGTGA. This CDR3 is 13 amino acids long.

The genes are TRBV12-3 or TRBV12-4 and TRBJ1-2; no clear D gene. The CDR3 totals 12 residues. Trimming cost V 3 bases and J 4 bases, with 6 bases left between them. CDR3 loop: CASSFSIYGYTF. In DNA, the CDR3 is TGTGCCAGCAGTTTTTCCATCTATGGCTACACCTTC.

This clonotype was detected only a few times. V is TRBV29-1 and J is TRBJ2-3; no reliable D call. Per germline, CDR1 SQVTM and CDR2 ANQGSEA. V dropped 4 bases and J dropped 6 bases, with 5 bases sitting between them. This CDR3 spans 10 amino acids. The CDR3 DNA follows: TGCAGCGTTGTTGTGGATACGCAGTATTTT. This translates into CSVVVDTQYF.

This chain joins TRBV6-1 and TRBJ1-5; no clear D gene. Germline lookup yields CDR1 MNHNS and CDR2 SASEGT. This CDR3 comprises 16 residues. V lost 6 bases and J 0 bases, leaving 15 bases between the germline ends. DNA of the CDR3: TGTGCCAGCAGCCCTGAGCCGGGTTTTAGCAATCAGCCCCAGCATTTT. This sequence encodes CASSPEPGFSNQPQHF.

CDR3 residues: CASSLARGGSRVIQETQYF. DNA for the CDR3: TGTGCCAGCAGCTTAGCGCGAGGAGGCTCGCGGGTAATACAAGAGACCCAGTACTTC. The chain combines TRBV7-8 with TRBJ2-5; D is possibly TRBD2 (5 bases). In germline, CDR1 is SGHVS, CDR2 FQNEAQ. Trimming left V 0 bases short and J 2 bases short, with 22 bases between. The CDR3 contains 19 residues.

V gene TRBV5-1 combines with J gene TRBJ2-3, with TRBD2 matching over 8 bases. CDR3 length equals 18 residues. Germline V CDR1 and CDR2: SGHRS, YFSETQ. The J segment lost 3 bases and the V segment lost 4 bases, leaving 16 bases of the junction unmatched. The CDR3 sequence is CASSRGGRSGSWTDTQYF. The CDR3 nucleotides read TGCGCCAGCAGCCGCGGGGGGAGGAGCGGCAGTTGGACAGATACGCAGTATTTT.

Regarding this clonotype: One end of the junction is discordant with germline, which a read error may explain. The CDR3 protein is CSARVEGAQRRRAF. CDR3 sequence (DNA): TGCAGTGCTAGAGTGGAGGGGGCGCAGAGGCGTCGGGCCTTC. The V call is TRBV20-1, the J call TRBJ1-2, with 7 positions matching TRBD1. Germline V CDR1 and CDR2: DFQATT, SNEGSKA (reference sequence). This CDR3 is built from 14 residues.

This chain connects TRBV4-2 to TRBJ1-1, with D perhaps matching TRBD1 (5 bases). This CDR3 region has 14 residues. Trimming stripped 4 bases from V and 7 bases from J, with 16 bases between. Germline V lookup: CDR1 LGHNA, CDR2 YNFKEQ. The CDR3 reads CASSPTSWGIEAFF. CDR3 in DNA: TGTGCCAGCAGCCCCACCTCTTGGGGGATTGAAGCTTTCTTT.

CDR3 sequence (DNA): TGCGCCAGCAGCCAAGGAAATGAAAAACTGTTTTTT. As protein: CASSQGNEKLFF. The J gene is TRBJ1-4, the V gene TRBV4-1; no definite D call. The CDR3 contains 12 residues. Trimming shortened V by 1 base and J by 5 bases, and 2 bases separated the two germline ends. From germline, CDR1 is MGHRA and CDR2 YSYEKL.

The rearrangement joins TRBV7-2 to TRBJ2-5; D is unclear. The length of the CDR3 is 12 residues. Germline V gives CDR1 SGHTA, CDR2 FQGNSA. Trimming pared 3 bases from V and 4 bases from J, leaving 6 bases between. CDR3 nucleotide sequence: TGTGCCAGCAGCTTTGCCCCAGAGACCCAGTACTTC. Residues: CASSFAPETQYF.

J is TRBJ1-5 and V is TRBV6-6, with D possibly TRBD1 on 6 matching bases. The germline V gene has CDR1 MNHNY and CDR2 SVGAGI (reference sequence). CDR3 length: 15 amino acids. Trimming removed 2 bases at V and 7 bases at J, with 15 bases between. CDR3 nucleotide sequence: TGTGCCAGCAGTTACGGGGGCAGGGGTCTCCAGCCCCAGCATTTT. Its translation: CASSYGGRGLQPQHF.

The CDR3 nucleotides read TGCGCCAGCAGCTCACAGGGGCCCGCCTACGAGCAGTACTTC. Its protein product is CASSSQGPAYEQYF. This sequence joins TRBV5-1 and TRBJ2-7; TRBD1 aligns across 7 bases. V lost 3 bases, J lost 2 bases, and 5 bases stayed unmatched. Germline CDR1 SGHRS, CDR2 YFSETQ. The CDR3 has 14 amino acids.

The chain joins TRBV4-1 to TRBJ2-7; unclear D gene. Germline V CDR1 and CDR2: MGHRA, YSYEKL. This CDR3 contains 14 residues. Between the trimmed V and J ends, which lost 2 bases and 3 bases, there was a span of 11 bases. DNA of the CDR3: TGCGCCAGCAGCCAAATTAATCAGATCTACGAGCAGTACTTC. It specifies CASSQINQIYEQYF.

This clonotype was recorded only once. The V and J genes are TRBV3-1 and TRBJ2-7; D gene unclear. V was shortened by 5 bases and J by 2 bases, with 10 bases between the two germline ends. Germline CDR1 is LGHDT and CDR2 is YNNKEL (reference sequence). The CDR3 totals 13 residues. The CDR3, as DNA: TGTGCCAGCAGCGAAGGCCACACCTACGAGCAGTACTTC. As protein: CASSEGHTYEQYF.

The rearrangement uses TRBV20-1 and TRBJ2-1; TRBD1 aligns across 7 bases. The CDR3 totals 13 residues. Trimming removed 3 bases from V and 9 bases from J; junction bases left unmatched: 8. CDR1 and CDR2 (germline): DFQATT, SNEGSKA (reference sequence). DNA for the CDR3: TGCAGTGCTAGGCCCACAGGGGTCACTGAGCAGTTCTTC. It is translated as CSARPTGVTEQFF.

As to this clonotype: A junction boundary mismatches the germline segment, possibly from a read error. The chain links TRBV20-1 to TRBJ2-2; 8 bases align to TRBD1. The CDR3 spans 11 residues. Germline assignment: CDR1 DFQATT and CDR2 SNEGSKA (reference sequence). The CDR3 DNA is TGCAGCGCAGGGGGCACCGGAGAGCTGTTTTTT. Encoded protein: CSAGGTGELFF.

The chain is built from TRBV5-1 and TRBJ1-1; D remains unclear. The CDR3 loop spans 13 amino acids. Looked up from germline, CDR1 is SGHRS and CDR2 is YFSETQ. The germline V and J ends were trimmed by 0 bases and 3 bases, with 6 bases remaining between them. The CDR3 nucleotides read TGCGCCAGCAGCTTGGAAGGGCACACTGAAGCTTTCTTT. Translation: CASSLEGHTEAFF.